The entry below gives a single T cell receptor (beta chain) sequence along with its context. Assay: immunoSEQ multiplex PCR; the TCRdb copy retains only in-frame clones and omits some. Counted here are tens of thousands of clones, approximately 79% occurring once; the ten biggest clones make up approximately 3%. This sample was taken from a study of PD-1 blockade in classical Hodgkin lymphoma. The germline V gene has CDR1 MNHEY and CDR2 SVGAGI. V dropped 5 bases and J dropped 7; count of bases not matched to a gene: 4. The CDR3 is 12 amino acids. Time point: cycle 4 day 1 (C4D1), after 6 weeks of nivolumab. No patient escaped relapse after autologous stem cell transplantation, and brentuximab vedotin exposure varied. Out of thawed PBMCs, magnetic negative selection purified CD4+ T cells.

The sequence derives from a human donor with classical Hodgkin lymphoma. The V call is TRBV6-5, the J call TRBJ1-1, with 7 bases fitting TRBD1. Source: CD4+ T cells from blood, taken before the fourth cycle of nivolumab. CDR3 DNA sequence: TGTGCCAGCAGTGACAGGGACCTTGAAGCTTTCTTT. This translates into CASSDRDLEAFF.